The 20 T cell receptor beta chains reported below all come from one sample, sequenced in a study of blood T cell repertoires in COVID-19 (dated by TCRdb to about 2020). The library was built by means of the immunoSEQ multiplex PCR assay. TCRdb stores this immuneACCESS table with in-frame sequences only. Part of the clones is absent; in the studies checked, under half of the shortfall reflects unresolved V genes, and no reason is known for the rest. Within this sample are 45,000 or so clones, with roughly 86% of them counted one time only. The top ten clonotypes cover 14% of the sample. The material sequenced was peripheral blood. Source of these receptors: a human donor in a cohort sampled during active COVID-19.

Remarks on this clone: The junction departs from germline at one end; a sequencing error may be responsible. The gene calls are TRBV4-3 and TRBJ1-2; no firm D call. This CDR3 contains 15 residues. Germline CDR1 reads LGHNA; CDR2 reads YSLEER. Here the CDR3 reads CASSQDLLGPPGPSF. Written as DNA, the CDR3 is TGCGCCAGCAGCCAAGATCTCCTCGGCCCGCCTGGTCCTAGTTTC.

V is TRBV15 and J is TRBJ2-7; D may be TRBD2 (5 bases). The CDR3 runs to 15 residues. Germline-derived CDR1 and CDR2 are LNHNV and YYDKDF (reference sequence). The V end lost 4 bases, the J end lost 7 bases, and 20 bases lay between the germline ends. CDR3 nucleotides: TGTGCCACCAGCACCCCTTTTCGGGGTACCGGGGAGCAGTACTTC. It encodes CATSTPFRGTGEQYF.

The J gene is TRBJ2-7, the V gene TRBV29-1; 7 nucleotides agree with TRBD1. Per germline, CDR1 SQVTM and CDR2 ANQGSEA. After removal of 3 bases from V and 4 bases from J, the junction contained 15 bases not matched to a gene. This CDR3 spans 16 amino acids. The CDR3 bases are TGCAGCGTTGAGGCGTCCTCGTCCGGGACAGAATACGAGCAGTACTTC. The encoded protein is CSVEASSSGTEYEQYF.

The chain couples TRBV6-1 to TRBJ1-2; 8 bases line up with TRBD1. This CDR3 spans 14 amino acids. Germline V gene data show CDR1 as MNHNS and CDR2 as SASEGT. The V segment lost 2 bases and the J segment 4 bases; nucleotides outside the gene matches: 3. The CDR3 sequence: CASSEPGTGYGYTF. The CDR3 DNA reads TGTGCCAGCAGTGAACCAGGGACAGGCTATGGCTACACCTTC.

The chain uses TRBV15 and TRBJ1-1; 11 bases align to TRBD1. Germline V gene data show CDR1 as LNHNV and CDR2 as YYDKDF (reference sequence). The CDR3 runs to 15 residues. Trimming at V came to 3 bases and at J to 2 bases, leaving 2 bases not matched to a gene. In DNA, the CDR3 is TGTGCCACCAGCAGGGGACAGGGGGTTAACACTGAAGCTTTCTTT. Encoded protein: CATSRGQGVNTEAFF.

The gene calls are TRBV2 and TRBJ2-1; TRBD2 matches 14 bases. With 7 bases clipped from V and 3 bases from J, the junction kept 11 bases outside the gene matches. There are 18 residues in the CDR3. The germline V gene encodes CDR1 SNHLY and CDR2 FYNNEI. CDR3 coding DNA: TGTGCCAGCAAACCCGGGACTAGCGGGGGCCGAATCTACAATGAGCAGTTCTTC. Its protein product is CASKPGTSGGRIYNEQFF.

The chain is built from TRBV9 and TRBJ2-7; D is undetermined. Germline V lookup: CDR1 SGDLS, CDR2 YYNGEE. This CDR3 contains 15 residues. Trimming left V 3 bases short and J 0 bases short, with 13 bases between. The CDR3 DNA follows: TGTGCCAGCAGCGCCTCGGAAGCTAGCTCCTACGAGCAGTACTTC. As protein: CASSASEASSYEQYF.

The V gene is TRBV12-3 or TRBV12-4, the J gene TRBJ1-3; no definite D call. V lost 5 bases and J lost 9, with 11 bases in between. This CDR3 spans 12 amino acids. CDR3 bases: TGTGCCAGCAGTCCCGTTGGAGCCACCATATATTTT. Encoded protein: CASSPVGATIYF.

This clone has only one observation. The rearrangement uses TRBV7-7 and TRBJ2-7; D might be TRBD1 (5 bases). V dropped 1 base and J dropped 2 bases, with 12 bases sitting between them. This CDR3 spans 15 amino acids. The germline CDR1 and CDR2 sequences are SSHAT and FNYEAQ (reference sequence). CDR3 sequence: CASSLGSGQAYEQYF. CDR3 coding DNA: TGTGCCAGCAGCTTAGGATCAGGGCAGGCCTACGAGCAGTACTTC.

This chain links TRBV5-4 with TRBJ1-2; 7 bases are shared with TRBD1. The CDR3 is 15 amino acids. Germline V gene lookup returns CDR1 SGHNT and CDR2 YYREEE (reference sequence). J gave up 4 bases and V 4 bases, and 10 bases lay outside the gene matches. The CDR3 nucleotides are TGTGCCAGCAGCCCTCCGACAGGGCCTCTCTATGGCTACACCTTC. It encodes CASSPPTGPLYGYTF.

The count of this clone is one. The same CDR3 arises from other DNA sequences in this sample as well. The V and J genes are TRBV6-1 and TRBJ1-5; 10 positions agree with TRBD1. The CDR3 is 16 residues long. V shed 3 bases and J 3 bases; nucleotides not matched to a gene: 5. Germline CDR1 is MNHNS and CDR2 is SASEGT. CDR3 residues: CASSEMGQGNNQPQHF. The CDR3 nucleotides read TGTGCCAGCAGTGAGATGGGACAGGGGAACAATCAGCCCCAGCATTTT.

This rearrangement joins TRBV9 to TRBJ1-1; maybe TRBD1 (6 bases). This CDR3 spans 12 amino acids. Germline CDR1 SGDLS, CDR2 YYNGEE. V shed 4 bases and J shed 4 bases, with 8 bases lying between them. CDR3 bases: TGTGCCAGCAGCCGGGACACCACTGAAGCTTTCTTT. It codes for CASSRDTTEAFF. Complete variable domain (other parts from reference TRBV9 and TRBJ1-1): DSGVTQTPKHLITATGQRVTLRCSPRSGDLSVYWYQQSLDQGLQFLIQYYNGEERAKGNILERFSAQQFPDLHSELNLSSLELGDSALYFCASSRDTTEAFFGQGTRLTVV.

V is TRBV9 and J is TRBJ1-2; D gene uncertain. The CDR3 consists of 16 residues. Germline assignment: CDR1 SGDLS and CDR2 YYNGEE. V lost 0 bases and J 3 bases, leaving 15 bases between the germline ends. CDR3 in DNA: TGTGCCAGCAGCGTAGGTCATCTTCCTCGGGACTATGGCTACACCTTC. This encodes CASSVGHLPRDYGYTF.

This chain uses TRBV18 with TRBJ2-7; 11 bases agree with TRBD1. Germline assignment: CDR1 KGHSH and CDR2 LQKENI. After removal of 3 bases from V and 3 bases from J, the junction contained 4 bases not matched to a gene. The CDR3 is made up of 15 amino acids. CDR3 sequence (DNA): TGTGCCAGCTCACCCTCCGGGACAGGGGGCTACGAGCAGTACTTC. Translation gives CASSPSGTGGYEQYF.

This clone was recorded a few times. This chain joins TRBV30 and TRBJ1-5; D is perhaps TRBD1 (5 bases). The CDR3 length is 15 residues. Looked up from germline, CDR1 is GTSNPN and CDR2 is SVGIG (reference sequence). V gave up 2 bases and J gave up 6 bases, with 17 bases separating them. In DNA, the CDR3 is TGTGCCTGGAGTTTAGGGACTTCGGAAGGTCAGCCCCAGCATTTT. It yields the protein CAWSLGTSEGQPQHF.

The rearrangement links TRBV4-3 to TRBJ2-7; perhaps TRBD1 as D (6 bases). CDR1 and CDR2 (germline): LGHNA, YSLEER. The CDR3 sequence is 17 residues long. V lost 0 bases and J 5 bases, leaving 20 bases between the germline ends. The CDR3 is CASSQEAVGAGFHEQYF. CDR3 DNA: TGCGCCAGCAGCCAAGAGGCCGTGGGGGCTGGGTTCCACGAGCAGTACTTC.

V is TRBV30 and J is TRBJ2-7; 8 bases agree with TRBD2. Germline CDR1 is GTSNPN and CDR2 is SVGIG (reference sequence). The CDR3 is made up of 14 amino acids. V lost 2 bases to trimming and J lost 6 bases; unmatched junction nucleotides: 9. The CDR3 loop reads CAWSWSSGAGEQYF. DNA of the CDR3: TGTGCCTGGAGTTGGAGTAGCGGGGCCGGCGAGCAGTACTTC.

This chain links TRBV7-2 with TRBJ1-1; possible D gene TRBD1, 5 bases. The length of the CDR3 is 15 residues. Between the trimmed V and J ends, which lost 3 bases and 0 bases, there was a span of 11 bases. The germline V gene encodes CDR1 SGHTA and CDR2 FQGNSA. DNA for the CDR3: TGTGCCAGCAGCTTGACAGTTACTATGAACACTGAAGCTTTCTTT. Amino acid sequence: CASSLTVTMNTEAFF.

The chain has TRBV7-9 and TRBJ2-3, with 7 bases aligning to TRBD2. In germline, CDR1 is SEHNR, CDR2 FQNEAQ (reference sequence). CDR3 length equals 14 residues. Trimming cost V 5 bases and J 4 bases; bases outside gene matches: 6. The CDR3 region is CASSPGGGADTQYF. CDR3 bases: TGTGCCAGCAGCCCGGGGGGAGGGGCAGATACGCAGTATTTT.

This chain connects TRBV5-1 to TRBJ2-1; TRBD1 agrees at 8 bases. The CDR3 loop spans 14 amino acids. Losses at the gene ends were 2 bases for V and 6 bases for J; bases not matched to a gene: 4. Germline values: CDR1 SGHRS, CDR2 YFSETQ. The CDR3 coding sequence is TGCGCCAGCAGCTTCCAGGGGGCGGGCAATGAGCAGTTCTTC. Translated, it gives CASSFQGAGNEQFF.